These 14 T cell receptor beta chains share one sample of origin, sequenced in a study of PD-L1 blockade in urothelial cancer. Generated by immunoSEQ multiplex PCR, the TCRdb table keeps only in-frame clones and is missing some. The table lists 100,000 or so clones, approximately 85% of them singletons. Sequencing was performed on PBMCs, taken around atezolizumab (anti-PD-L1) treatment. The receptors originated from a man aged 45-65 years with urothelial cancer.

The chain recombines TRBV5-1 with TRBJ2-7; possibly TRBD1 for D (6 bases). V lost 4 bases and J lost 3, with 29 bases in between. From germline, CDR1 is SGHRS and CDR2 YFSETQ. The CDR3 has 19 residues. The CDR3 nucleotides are TGCGCCAGCAGCATAGGCTGGAGACAGGTCGGGGATCTTGTCTACGAGCAGTACTTC. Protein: CASSIGWRQVGDLVYEQYF.

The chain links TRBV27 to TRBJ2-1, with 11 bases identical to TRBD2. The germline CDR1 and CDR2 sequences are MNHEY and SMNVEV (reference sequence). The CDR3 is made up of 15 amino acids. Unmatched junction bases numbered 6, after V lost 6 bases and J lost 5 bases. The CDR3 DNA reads TGTGCCAGCAGACCGGGACTAGCGGAAAACAATGAGCAGTTCTTC. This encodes CASRPGLAENNEQFF.

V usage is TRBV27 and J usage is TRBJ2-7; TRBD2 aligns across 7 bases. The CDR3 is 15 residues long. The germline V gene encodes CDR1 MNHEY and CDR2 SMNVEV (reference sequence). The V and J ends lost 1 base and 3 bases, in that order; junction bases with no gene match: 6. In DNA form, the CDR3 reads TGTGCCAGCAGTTTATTTCAAGCGGGGCACTACGAGCAGTACTTC. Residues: CASSLFQAGHYEQYF.

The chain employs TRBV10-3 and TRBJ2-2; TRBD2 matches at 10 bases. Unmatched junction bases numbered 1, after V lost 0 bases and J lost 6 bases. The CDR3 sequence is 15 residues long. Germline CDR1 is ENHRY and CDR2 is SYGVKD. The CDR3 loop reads CAISESAGGPGELFF. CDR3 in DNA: TGTGCCATCAGTGAGTCAGCGGGAGGGCCCGGGGAGCTGTTTTTT.

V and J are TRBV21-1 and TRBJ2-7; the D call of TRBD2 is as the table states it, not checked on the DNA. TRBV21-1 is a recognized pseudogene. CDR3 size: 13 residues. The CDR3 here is CASRAGEAYEQYF. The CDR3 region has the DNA TGTGCCAGCCGAGCGGGGGAGGCCTACGAGCAGTACTTC.

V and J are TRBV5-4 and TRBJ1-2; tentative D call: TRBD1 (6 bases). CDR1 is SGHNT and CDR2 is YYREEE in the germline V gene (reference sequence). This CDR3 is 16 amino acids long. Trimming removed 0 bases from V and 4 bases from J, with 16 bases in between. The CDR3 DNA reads TGTGCCAGCAGCTTGGGCGGGACGGGGGGCGCCTATGGCTACACCTTC. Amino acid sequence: CASSLGGTGGAYGYTF.

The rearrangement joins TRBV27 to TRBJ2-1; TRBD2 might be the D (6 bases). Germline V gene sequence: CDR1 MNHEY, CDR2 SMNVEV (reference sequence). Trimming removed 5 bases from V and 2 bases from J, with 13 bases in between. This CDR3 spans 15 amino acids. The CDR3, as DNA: TGTGCCAGCAGTGTAGCGGAAGTCCCCTACAATGAGCAGTTCTTC. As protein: CASSVAEVPYNEQFF.

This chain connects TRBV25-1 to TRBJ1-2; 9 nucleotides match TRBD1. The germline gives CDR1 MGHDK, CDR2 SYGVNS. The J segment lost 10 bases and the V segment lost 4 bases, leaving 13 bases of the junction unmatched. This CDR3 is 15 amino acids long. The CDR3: CASSAYSGTGSDYTF. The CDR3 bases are TGTGCCAGCAGTGCTTACTCGGGGACAGGGTCGGACTACACCTTC.

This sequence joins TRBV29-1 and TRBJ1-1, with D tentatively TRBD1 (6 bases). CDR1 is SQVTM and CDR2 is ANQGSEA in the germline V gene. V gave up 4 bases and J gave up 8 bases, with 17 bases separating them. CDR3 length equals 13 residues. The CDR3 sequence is CSVVATGSSEAFF. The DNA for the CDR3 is TGCAGCGTTGTGGCAACAGGGAGCTCCGAAGCTTTCTTT.

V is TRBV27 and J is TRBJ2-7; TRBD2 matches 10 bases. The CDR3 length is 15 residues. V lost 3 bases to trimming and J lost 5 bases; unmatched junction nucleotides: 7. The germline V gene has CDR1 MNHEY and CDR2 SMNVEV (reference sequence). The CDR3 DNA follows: TGTGCCAGCAGTTTTCAAGCGGGAGGGGACCACGAGCAGTACTTC. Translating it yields CASSFQAGGDHEQYF.

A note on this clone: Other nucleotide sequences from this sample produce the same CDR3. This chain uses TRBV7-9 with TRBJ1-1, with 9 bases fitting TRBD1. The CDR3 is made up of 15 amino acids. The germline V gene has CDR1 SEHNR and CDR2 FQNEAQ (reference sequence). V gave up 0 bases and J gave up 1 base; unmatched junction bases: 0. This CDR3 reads CASSLAGQGNTEAFF. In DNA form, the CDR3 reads TGTGCCAGCAGCTTAGCGGGACAGGGGAACACTGAAGCTTTCTTT.

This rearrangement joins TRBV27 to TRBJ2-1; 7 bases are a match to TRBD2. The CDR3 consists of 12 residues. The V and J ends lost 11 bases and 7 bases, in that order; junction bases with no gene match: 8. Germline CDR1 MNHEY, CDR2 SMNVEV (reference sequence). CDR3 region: CAARTSGNEQFF. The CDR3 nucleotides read TGTGCCGCGAGGACTAGTGGGAATGAGCAGTTCTTC.

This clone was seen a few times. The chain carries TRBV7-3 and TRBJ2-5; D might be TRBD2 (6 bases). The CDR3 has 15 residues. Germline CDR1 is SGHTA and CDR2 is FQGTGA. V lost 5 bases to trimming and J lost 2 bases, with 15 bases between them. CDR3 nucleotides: TGTGCCAGCAGCCCCCAGGGCGGGACTCAAGAGACCCAGTACTTC. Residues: CASSPQGGTQETQYF.

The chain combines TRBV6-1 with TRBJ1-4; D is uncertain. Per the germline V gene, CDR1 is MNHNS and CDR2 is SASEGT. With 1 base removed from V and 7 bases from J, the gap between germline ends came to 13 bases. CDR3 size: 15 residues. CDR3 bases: TGTGCCAGCAGTGAAGGGAGGAGGGTGGGTGAAAAACTGTTTTTT. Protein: CASSEGRRVGEKLFF.